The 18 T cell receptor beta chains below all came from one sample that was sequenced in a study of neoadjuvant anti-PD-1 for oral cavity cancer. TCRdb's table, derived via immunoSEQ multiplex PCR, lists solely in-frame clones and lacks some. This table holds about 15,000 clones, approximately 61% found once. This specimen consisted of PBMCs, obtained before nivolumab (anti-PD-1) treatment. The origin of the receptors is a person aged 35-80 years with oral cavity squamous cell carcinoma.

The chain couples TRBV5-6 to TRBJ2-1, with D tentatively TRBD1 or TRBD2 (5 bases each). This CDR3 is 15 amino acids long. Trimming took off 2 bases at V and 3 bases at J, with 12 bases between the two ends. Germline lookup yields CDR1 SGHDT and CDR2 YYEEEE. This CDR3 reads CASSLRGVNYNEQFF. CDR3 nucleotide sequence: TGTGCCAGCAGCTTAAGAGGGGTCAACTACAATGAGCAGTTCTTC.

CDR3 region: CASSAGQRSNQPQHF. Here the CDR3 DNA reads TGTGCCAGCAGTGCCGGACAGAGGAGCAATCAGCCCCAGCATTTT. The chain links TRBV28 to TRBJ1-5; D is perhaps TRBD1 (6 bases). Trimming took 5 bases from V and 1 from J, leaving 12 bases between them. Germline CDR1 is MDHEN and CDR2 is SYDVKM. This CDR3 has 15 residues.

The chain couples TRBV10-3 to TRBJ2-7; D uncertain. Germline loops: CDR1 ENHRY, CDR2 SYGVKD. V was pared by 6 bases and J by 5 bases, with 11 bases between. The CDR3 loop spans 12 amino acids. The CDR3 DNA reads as TGTGCCATCAGCGCGAGTAGCAACGAGCAGTACTTC. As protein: CAISASSNEQYF.

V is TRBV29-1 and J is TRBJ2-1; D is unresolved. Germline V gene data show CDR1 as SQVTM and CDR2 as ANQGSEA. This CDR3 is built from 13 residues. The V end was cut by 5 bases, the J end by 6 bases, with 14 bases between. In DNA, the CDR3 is TGCAGCGTTCAGCGTACCGGGTCCAATGAGCAGTTCTTC. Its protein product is CSVQRTGSNEQFF.

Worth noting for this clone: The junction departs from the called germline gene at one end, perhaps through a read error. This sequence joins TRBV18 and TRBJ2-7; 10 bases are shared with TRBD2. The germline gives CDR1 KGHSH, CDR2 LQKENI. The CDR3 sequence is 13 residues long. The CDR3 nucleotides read TGTGCCAGCTCACCACCTAGCGGGAGGACCTCCTTTTTC. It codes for CASSPPSGRTSFF. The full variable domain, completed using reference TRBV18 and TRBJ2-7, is NAGVMQNPRHLVRRRGQEARLRCSPMKGHSHVYWYRQLPEEGLKFMVYLQKENIIDESGMPKERFSAEFPKEGPSILRIQQVVRGDSAAYFCASSPPSGRTSFFGPGTRLTVT.

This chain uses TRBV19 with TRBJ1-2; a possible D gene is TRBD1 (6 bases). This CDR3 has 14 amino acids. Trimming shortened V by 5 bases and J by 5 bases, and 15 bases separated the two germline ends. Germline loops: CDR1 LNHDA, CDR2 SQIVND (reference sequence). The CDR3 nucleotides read TGTGCCAGTAGTCTCCCGGACAGCATATATGGCTACACCTTC. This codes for CASSLPDSIYGYTF.

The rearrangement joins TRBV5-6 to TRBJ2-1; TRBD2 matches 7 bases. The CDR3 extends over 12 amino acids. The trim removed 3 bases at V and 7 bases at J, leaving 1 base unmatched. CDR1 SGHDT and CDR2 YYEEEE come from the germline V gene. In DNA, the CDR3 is TGTGCCAGCAGCTCGCGGGGGAATGAGCAGTTCTTC. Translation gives CASSSRGNEQFF.

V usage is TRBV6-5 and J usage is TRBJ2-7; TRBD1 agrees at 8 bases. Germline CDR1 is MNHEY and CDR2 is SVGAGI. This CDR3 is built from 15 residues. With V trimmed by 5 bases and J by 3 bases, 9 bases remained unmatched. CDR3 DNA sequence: TGTGCCAGCAGTCTAGGAGGGACAGGTATCTACGAGCAGTACTTC. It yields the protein CASSLGGTGIYEQYF.

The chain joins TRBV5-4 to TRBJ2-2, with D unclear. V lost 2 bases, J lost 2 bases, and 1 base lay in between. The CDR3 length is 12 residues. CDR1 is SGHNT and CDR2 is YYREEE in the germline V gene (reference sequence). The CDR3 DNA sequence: TGTGCCAGCAGCTTTAACACCGGGGAGCTGTTTTTT. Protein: CASSFNTGELFF.

The CDR3 reads CASRPTRLGSYEQYF. CDR3 DNA: TGTGCCAGCAGGCCCACTAGGTTAGGCAGCTACGAGCAGTACTTC. V usage is TRBV6-5 and J usage is TRBJ2-7; possible D gene TRBD2, 5 bases. The germline V gene has CDR1 MNHEY and CDR2 SVGAGI. The V end lost 6 bases, the J end lost 3 bases, and 18 bases lay between the germline ends. This CDR3 has 15 amino acids.

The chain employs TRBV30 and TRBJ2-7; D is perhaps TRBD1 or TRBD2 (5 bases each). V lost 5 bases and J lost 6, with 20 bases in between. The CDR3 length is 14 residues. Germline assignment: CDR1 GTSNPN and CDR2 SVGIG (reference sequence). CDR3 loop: CAWYLLGTRVEQYF. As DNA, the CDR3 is TGTGCCTGGTACCTTCTCGGGACCCGGGTCGAGCAGTACTTC. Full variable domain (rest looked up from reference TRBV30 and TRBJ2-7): SQTIHQWPATLVQPVGSPLSLECTVEGTSNPNLYWYRQAAGRGLQLLFYSVGIGQISSEVPQNLSASRPQDRQFILSSKKLLLSDSGFYLCAWYLLGTRVEQYFGPGTRLTVT.

CDR3 DNA sequence: TGTGCCAGCAGCGTCTCTAGCGGCATCTCCTACAATGAGCAGTTCTTC. Encoded protein: CASSVSSGISYNEQFF. The V and J genes are TRBV9 and TRBJ2-1; 7 bases agree with TRBD2. The length of the CDR3 is 16 residues. V lost 2 bases, J lost 0 bases, and 5 bases stayed unmatched. CDR1 is SGDLS, CDR2 YYNGEE, per germline.

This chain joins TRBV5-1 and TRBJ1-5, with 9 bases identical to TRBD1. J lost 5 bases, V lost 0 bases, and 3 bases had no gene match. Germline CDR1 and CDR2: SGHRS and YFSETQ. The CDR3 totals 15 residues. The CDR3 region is CASSLGTGEDQPQHF. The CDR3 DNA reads TGCGCCAGCAGCTTGGGGACAGGGGAAGATCAGCCCCAGCATTTT. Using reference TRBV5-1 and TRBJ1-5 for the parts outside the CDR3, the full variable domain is KAGVTQTPRYLIKTRGQQVTLSCSPISGHRSVSWYQQTPGQGLQFLFEYFSETQRNKGNFPGRFSGRQFSNSRSEMNVSTLELGDSALYLCASSLGTGEDQPQHFGDGTRLSIL.

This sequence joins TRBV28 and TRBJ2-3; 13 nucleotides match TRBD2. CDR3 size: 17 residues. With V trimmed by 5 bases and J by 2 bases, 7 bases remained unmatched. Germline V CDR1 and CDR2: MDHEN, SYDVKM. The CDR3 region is CASSPQGLAGPTDTQYF. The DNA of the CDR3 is TGTGCCAGCAGTCCCCAGGGACTAGCGGGACCCACAGATACGCAGTATTTT.

Here the CDR3 reads CAWHVRGLNEQFF. In DNA, the CDR3 is TGTGCCTGGCATGTGAGGGGGCTCAATGAGCAGTTCTTC. The chain joins TRBV30 to TRBJ2-1; 7 bases align to TRBD1. J gave up 6 bases and V 5 bases, and 7 bases lay outside the gene matches. The CDR3 is 13 amino acids. Per the germline V gene, CDR1 is GTSNPN and CDR2 is SVGIG (reference sequence).

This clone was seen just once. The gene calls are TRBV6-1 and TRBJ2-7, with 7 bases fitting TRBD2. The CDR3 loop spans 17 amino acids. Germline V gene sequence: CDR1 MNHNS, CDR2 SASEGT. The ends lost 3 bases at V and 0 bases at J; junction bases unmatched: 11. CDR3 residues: CASSDPGGGPSSYEQYF. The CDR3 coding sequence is TGTGCCAGCAGTGACCCCGGGGGAGGGCCAAGCTCCTACGAGCAGTACTTC.

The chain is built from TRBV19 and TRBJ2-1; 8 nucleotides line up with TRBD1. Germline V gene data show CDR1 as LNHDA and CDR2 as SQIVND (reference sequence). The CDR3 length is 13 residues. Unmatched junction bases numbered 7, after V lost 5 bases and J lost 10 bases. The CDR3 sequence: CASSGRGRREQFF. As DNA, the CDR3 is TGTGCCAGTAGTGGCAGGGGGCGCAGGGAGCAGTTCTTC.

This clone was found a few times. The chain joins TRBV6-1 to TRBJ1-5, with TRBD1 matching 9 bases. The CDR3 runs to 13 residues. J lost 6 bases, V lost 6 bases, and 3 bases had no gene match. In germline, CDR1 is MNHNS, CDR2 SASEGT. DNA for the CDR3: TGTGCCAGCAGCGTGACAGGGGGTCAGCCCCAGCATTTT. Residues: CASSVTGGQPQHF.